Listed here are 6 T cell receptor beta chains from one sample, sequenced in a study of shared clonotypes between healthy human individuals. Produced via immunoSEQ multiplex PCR; TCRdb's table is partial and in-frame only. The sample consists of millions of clones, approximately 94% of them appearing once. CD45RO-negative cells were positively selected for CCR7, leaving out terminally differentiated effector memory CD45RA+ cells. Sequenced input: naive CD8+ T cells sorted from blood. Every receptor here comes from a man between 18 and 29 years old in good health.

The gene calls are TRBV13 and TRBJ1-1; the D gene is possibly TRBD1 (6 bases). Germline CDR1 is PRHDT and CDR2 is FYEKMQ (reference sequence). V was shortened by 7 bases and J by 1 base, with 16 bases between the two germline ends. This CDR3 contains 15 residues. The CDR3 sequence is CASNQLGGRNTEAFF. CDR3 in DNA: TGTGCCAGCAACCAGCTGGGGGGCAGGAACACTGAAGCTTTCTTT.

The rearrangement uses TRBV4-1 and TRBJ2-7; the match to TRBD1 covers 7 bases. V lost 3 bases, J lost 5 bases, and 16 bases stayed unmatched. The CDR3 contains 17 residues. Germline V gene data show CDR1 as MGHRA and CDR2 as YSYEKL. The CDR3 DNA follows: TGCGCCAGCAGCCAGGACCTTACGACAGGGACATTGGACGAGCAGTACTTC. This sequence encodes CASSQDLTTGTLDEQYF.

The genes are TRBV5-6 and TRBJ2-1; possible D gene TRBD1, 7 bases. Germline values: CDR1 SGHDT, CDR2 YYEEEE. V lost 0 bases and J 4 bases, leaving 14 bases between the germline ends. This CDR3 region has 16 residues. The CDR3 DNA sequence: TGTGCCAGCAGCTTGGCAATCCAGGGGGGATACAATGAGCAGTTCTTC. Translated, it gives CASSLAIQGGYNEQFF.

The gene calls are TRBV27 and TRBJ1-4, with a tentative D call TRBD1 (6 bases). The CDR3 has 15 residues. Germline V gene data show CDR1 as MNHEY and CDR2 as SMNVEV (reference sequence). The V end was cut by 5 bases, the J end by 5 bases, with 15 bases between. CDR3 sequence (DNA): TGTGCCAGCAGTCCTCTCGGACAGTCAAATGAAAAACTGTTTTTT. Translated: CASSPLGQSNEKLFF.

The rearrangement joins TRBV5-1 to TRBJ2-1; possibly TRBD2 for D (5 bases). From germline, CDR1 is SGHRS and CDR2 YFSETQ. Trimming stripped 4 bases from V and 2 bases from J, with 19 bases between. The CDR3 has 17 amino acids. The CDR3 DNA is TGCGCCAGCAGCGGTCCCAGTTCGGGGTTTGCCTACAATGAGCAGTTCTTC. This encodes CASSGPSSGFAYNEQFF.

The CDR3 region has the DNA TGTGCCAGCAGCTTAATCTTCCAATCTGGCGGGGGGAACGAAGAGACCCAGTACTTC. Its translation is CASSLIFQSGGGNEETQYF. The gene calls are TRBV11-2 and TRBJ2-5; TRBD2 agrees at 8 bases. This CDR3 has 19 amino acids. V shed 2 bases and J 3 bases; nucleotides not matched to a gene: 17. Germline CDR1 SGHAT, CDR2 FQNNGV. The complete variable domain, with remaining parts taken from reference TRBV11-2 and TRBJ2-5, reads EAGVAQSPRYKIIEKRQSVAFWCNPISGHATLYWYQQILGQGPKLLIQFQNNGVVDDSQLPKDRFSAERLKGVDSTLKIQPAKLEDSAVYLCASSLIFQSGGGNEETQYFGPGTRLLVL.